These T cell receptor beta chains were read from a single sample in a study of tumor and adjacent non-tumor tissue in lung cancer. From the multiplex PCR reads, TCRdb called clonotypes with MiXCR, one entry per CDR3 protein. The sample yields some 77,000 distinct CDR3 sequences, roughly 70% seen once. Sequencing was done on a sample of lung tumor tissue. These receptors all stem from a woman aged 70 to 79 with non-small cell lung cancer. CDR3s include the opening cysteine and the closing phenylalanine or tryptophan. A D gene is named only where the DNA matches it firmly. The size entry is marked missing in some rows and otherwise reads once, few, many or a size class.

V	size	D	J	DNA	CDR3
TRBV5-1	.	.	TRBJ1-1	TGCGCCAGCAACTCAGGGGACGGGATGAACACTGAAGCTTTCTTT	CASNSGDGMNTEAFF
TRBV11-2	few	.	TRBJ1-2	TGTGCCAGCGGCTTAGACCGACAAGGCTACACCTTC	CASGLDRQGYTF
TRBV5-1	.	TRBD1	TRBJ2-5	TGCGCCAGCAGCATGGGGACAGGTGAACAAGAGACCCAGTACTTC	CASSMGTGEQETQYF
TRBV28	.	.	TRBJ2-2	TGTGCCAGCATTGGAGGGAACACCGGGGAGCTGTTCTTT	CASIGGNTGELFF
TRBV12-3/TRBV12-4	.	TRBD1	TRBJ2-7	TGTGCCAGCAGTCTCCGGGACAGGGGTCACGAGCAGTACTTC	CASSLRDRGHEQYF
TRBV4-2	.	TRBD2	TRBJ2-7	TGTGCCAGTAGCCAGGCACCCCGCGGACTAGCGTACGATCAGTACTTC	CASSQAPRGLAYDQYF
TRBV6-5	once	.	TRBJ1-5	TGTGCCAGCAGTGCGGGGTATGACAATCAGCCCCAGCATTTT	CASSAGYDNQPQHF
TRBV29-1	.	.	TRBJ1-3	TGCAGCTCCCAAAGTGGAAACACCATATATTTT	CSSQSGNTIYF
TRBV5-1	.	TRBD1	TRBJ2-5	TGCGCCAGCAGCAACACAGGGGGCCTTACAGAGACCCAGTACTTC	CASSNTGGLTETQYF
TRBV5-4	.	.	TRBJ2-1	TGTGCCAGGAGCCCGAGTTCGGGCGCAAATTTGCGCAATGAGCAGTTCTTC	CARSPSSGANLRNEQFF
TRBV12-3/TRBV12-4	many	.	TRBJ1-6	TGTGCCAGCTCACGGACCGGCCATAATTCACCCCTCCACTTT	CASSRTGHNSPLHF
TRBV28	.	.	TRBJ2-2	TGTGCCAGCAGTTTTTCTCCAAGGTTCGTAACCGGGAAGCTGTTTTTT	CASSFSPRFVTGKLFF
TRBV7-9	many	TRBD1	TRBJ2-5	TGTGCCAGCAGCCACCTAGACAGGGGGCAAGAGACCCAGTACTTC	CASSHLDRGQETQYF
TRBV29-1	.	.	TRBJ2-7	TGCAGCGTTGAGAATCGGGACGGACTCTACAAGCAGTACTTC	CSVENRDGLYKQYF
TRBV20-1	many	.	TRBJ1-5	TGCAGTGCTAGAGACGGAGGCAGGGGAGAAAATCAGCCCCAGCATTTT	CSARDGGRGENQPQHF
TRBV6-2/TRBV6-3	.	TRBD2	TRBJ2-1	TGTGCCAGCAGTTATGCTAGGACGGGAGGCCCCTACAATGAGCAGTTCTTC	CASSYARTGGPYNEQFF
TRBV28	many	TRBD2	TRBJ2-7	TGTGCCAGCAGACCAGCGGGGGCCTACGAGCAGTACTTC	CASRPAGAYEQYF
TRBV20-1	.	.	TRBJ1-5	TGCAGTGCTAGAGGCCAATCGTGGGATCAGCCCCAGCATTTT	CSARGQSWDQPQHF
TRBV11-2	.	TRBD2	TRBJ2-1	TGTGCCAGCAGCTGGGGGCGGAAGGAATATACCGGGACTAGCGGGAGCGTATCCTGCAATGAGCAGTTCTTC	CASSWGRKEYTGTSGSVSCNEQFF
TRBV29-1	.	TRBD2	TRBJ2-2	TGCTGCGCCCGGACTAGCGGGAGTGACACCAGGGAGCTGTTTTTT	CCARTSGSDTRELFF
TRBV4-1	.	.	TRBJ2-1	TGCGTCAGCAGCCAAGGCCAGAGCTCCTACAATGTGCAGTTCTTC	CVSSQGQSSYNVQFF
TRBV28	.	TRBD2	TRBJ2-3	TGTGCCAGTAGTTTCACTCCTGGACTAGTGGGTTCCACAGATACGCAGTATTTT	CASSFTPGLVGSTDTQYF
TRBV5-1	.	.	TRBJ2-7	TGCGCCAGCAGCCCCCGGGGAGCAGCCTACGAGCAGTACTTC	CASSPRGAAYEQYF
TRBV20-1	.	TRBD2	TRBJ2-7	TGCAGTTCTACCCAGAGACTAGCAGGGACTTTCCGGAGATACGAGCAGTACTTC	CSSTQRLAGTFRRYEQYF
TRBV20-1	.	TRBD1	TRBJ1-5	TGCAGTGCTAGTCGCGGCAGGGGGATTGACAATCAGCCCCATCATTTT	CSASRGRGIDNQPHHF
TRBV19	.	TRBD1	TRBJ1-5	TGTGCCAGTAGTATATTGGCCCCTATACAGGGGACTGAGCCCCAGCATTTT	CASSILAPIQGTEPQHF
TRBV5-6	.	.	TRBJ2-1	TGTGCCAGCAGCACTGGCTCCTACAATGAGCAGCTCTTC	CASSTGSYNEQLF
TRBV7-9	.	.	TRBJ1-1	TGTGTCAGCAGCTTTAGGGCGGGAGAGAACACTGAAGCTTTCTTT	CVSSFRAGENTEAFF
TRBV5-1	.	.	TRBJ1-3	TGCGCCAGCAGCTATGGGGACATTGGAAACACCATATATTTC	CASSYGDIGNTIYF
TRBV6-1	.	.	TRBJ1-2	TGTGCCATCACGAAGGGCCAGGGTGATGGCTATACCTTC	CAITKGQGDGYTF
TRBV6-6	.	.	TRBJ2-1	TGTGCCAACACCCCGAATCGAGTGGGACGGAATGAGCAACTCTTC	CANTPNRVGRNEQLF
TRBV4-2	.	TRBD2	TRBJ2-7	TGTGCCAGCACCCAAGACGGGCTAGCGGGCTACAATGAGCAGTACTTC	CASTQDGLAGYNEQYF
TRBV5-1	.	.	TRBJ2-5	TGCGCCAGCAGCTTGGCCAGAGTCAAGGGGGAGACCCAGTACTTC	CASSLARVKGETQYF
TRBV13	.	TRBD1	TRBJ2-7	TGTACCAGCAACTCCGACCGGACAGGGGCCGAGCAGTACTTC	CTSNSDRTGAEQYF